The 23 T cell receptor beta chains reported below all come from one sample, sequenced in a study of blood T cell repertoires in COVID-19 (dated by TCRdb to 2020 to 2021). The protocol used for the library was the immunoSEQ multiplex PCR assay. TCRdb obtained this table from immuneACCESS and retained in-frame rearrangements with V and J assigned. These tables miss some clones; where compared with another copy, unresolved V genes account for less than half of the shortfall, and the remainder is unexplained. The sample has 250,000 to 350,000 clones on record, 89% of them singletons. Under 8% of the sample rests with the top ten. Sequencing used peripheral blood. Receptors originate from a man between 18 and 29 years old who had recovered from COVID-19.

Concerning this clone itself: A junction boundary mismatches the germline segment, possibly from a read error. This chain uses TRBV7-9 with TRBJ1-6, with TRBD1 matching 11 bases. There are 16 residues in the CDR3. CDR1 is SEHNR, CDR2 FQNEAQ, per germline (reference sequence). The CDR3 nucleotides are TGTGCCAGCACCTTAGAAGGGACAGGGGGATTCTCACCCCTCCACTTT. Translated, it gives CASTLEGTGGFSPLHF.

The chain carries TRBV29-1 and TRBJ1-2, with TRBD1 identical over 12 bases. CDR3 length: 16 amino acids. The J segment lost 4 bases and the V segment lost 4 bases, leaving 10 bases of the junction unmatched. Germline assignment: CDR1 SQVTM and CDR2 ANQGSEA. Here the CDR3 reads CSVAGQGAVDGYGYTF. DNA of the CDR3: TGCAGCGTTGCGGGACAGGGGGCGGTGGATGGCTATGGCTACACCTTC.

The chain combines TRBV7-9 with TRBJ1-1; the D is unclear. The V gene's germline CDR1 is SEHNR and CDR2 FQNEAQ (reference sequence). Between the trimmed V and J ends, which lost 5 bases and 6 bases, there was a span of 10 bases. The CDR3 covers 12 residues. CDR3: CASSPGRAEAFF. The CDR3, as DNA: TGTGCCAGCAGCCCGGGGAGAGCTGAAGCTTTCTTT.

The chain recombines TRBV12-3 or TRBV12-4 with TRBJ2-7; 7 bases fit TRBD1. The CDR3 extends over 13 amino acids. V shed 6 bases, J shed 0 bases, and the junction held 2 bases outside the gene matches. As DNA, the CDR3 is TGTGCCAGCAGAGGGACAGTCTCCTACGAGCAGTACTTC. Translation gives CASRGTVSYEQYF.

This chain links TRBV2 with TRBJ1-3, with 7 nucleotides matching TRBD1. The CDR3 contains 16 residues. Germline V lookup: CDR1 SNHLY, CDR2 FYNNEI. V gave up 6 bases and J gave up 0 bases; unmatched junction bases: 8. DNA for the CDR3: TGTGCCAGCAGACGGACAGGAACCTACTCTGGAAACACCATATATTTT. Residues: CASRRTGTYSGNTIYF.

The chain employs TRBV6-2 or TRBV6-3 and TRBJ1-5; maybe TRBD1 (5 bases). Trimming left V 5 bases short and J 6 bases short, with 8 bases between. Germline assignment: CDR1 MNHEY and CDR2 SVGEGT. This CDR3 is built from 12 residues. The DNA of the CDR3 is TGTGCCAGCAGTCGGGGGAGTCAGCCCCAGCATTTT. It translates to CASSRGSQPQHF.

This clone has only a few counts. The V and J genes are TRBV24-1 and TRBJ2-7; the D gene is possibly TRBD1 (6 bases). CDR1 and CDR2 from the germline V gene are KGHDR and SFDVKD. The CDR3 length is 12 residues. V gave up 3 bases and J gave up 7 bases, with 9 bases separating them. In nucleotides, the CDR3 is TGTGCCACCAGTGATGGACAGAGTGAGCAGTACTTC. This encodes CATSDGQSEQYF.

J is TRBJ1-2 and V is TRBV9, with a tentative D call TRBD1 (6 bases). Germline CDR1 SGDLS, CDR2 YYNGEE. The CDR3 length is 13 residues. With 4 bases removed from V and 6 bases from J, the gap between germline ends came to 13 bases. CDR3 region: CASSPTGGNGYTF. The CDR3 DNA follows: TGTGCCAGCAGCCCTACTGGGGGCAATGGCTACACCTTC.

V usage is TRBV5-1 and J usage is TRBJ2-1, with D possibly being TRBD2 (6 bases). Trimming shortened V by 1 base and J by 1 base, and 15 bases separated the two germline ends. The germline gives CDR1 SGHRS, CDR2 YFSETQ. The CDR3 has 17 residues. The CDR3 here is CASSLYQGLGSYNEQFF. The CDR3 nucleotides read TGCGCCAGCAGCTTGTACCAGGGACTGGGGTCCTACAATGAGCAGTTCTTC.

The chain recombines TRBV9 with TRBJ1-2; 7 positions match TRBD1. Germline trimming cut 3 bases from V and 8 bases from J; bases unmatched to any gene: 13. CDR1 SGDLS and CDR2 YYNGEE come from the germline V gene. This CDR3 region has 15 residues. CDR3 nucleotide sequence: TGTGCCAGCAGCGGCCAAAATTCAGGGGGTTGGGGCTACACCTTC. Residues: CASSGQNSGGWGYTF.

The V and J genes are TRBV6-2 or TRBV6-3 and TRBJ2-2; D assignment may be TRBD1 or TRBD2 (7 bases each). The germline V and J ends were trimmed by 7 bases and 4 bases, with 19 bases remaining between them. In germline, CDR1 is MNHEY, CDR2 SVGEGT. CDR3 size: 16 residues. The CDR3 spells CASTPGGGGSTGELFF. DNA of the CDR3: TGTGCCAGCACCCCAGGGGGGGGCGGCTCCACCGGGGAGCTGTTTTTT.

This clone was seen a handful of times. The V and J genes are TRBV5-6 and TRBJ1-2, with 7 bases identical to TRBD1. The CDR3 loop spans 15 amino acids. With 0 bases clipped from V and 3 bases from J, the junction kept 5 bases outside the gene matches. Germline values: CDR1 SGHDT, CDR2 YYEEEE. The CDR3 coding sequence is TGTGCCAGCAGCTTGGTGGGGGGACAGTACTATGGCTACACCTTC. This encodes CASSLVGGQYYGYTF.

The genes are TRBV11-3 and TRBJ2-7; TRBD2 matches 8 bases. This CDR3 has 14 residues. Germline lookup yields CDR1 SGHNT and CDR2 YENEEA. Losses at the gene ends were 4 bases for V and 2 bases for J; bases not matched to a gene: 4. The CDR3 region is CASSSGRGTYEQYF. The CDR3 region has the DNA TGTGCCAGCAGCTCCGGGAGGGGGACCTACGAGCAGTACTTC.

This clone was seen just once. This sequence joins TRBV7-2 and TRBJ1-2, with 9 bases identical to TRBD1. This CDR3 region has 17 residues. The ends lost 2 bases at V and 8 bases at J; junction bases unmatched: 15. CDR1 is SGHTA, CDR2 FQGNSA, per germline. CDR3 protein: CASSLLYTGGGKGGYTF. The DNA of the CDR3 is TGTGCCAGCAGCTTATTGTATACAGGGGGCGGAAAGGGCGGCTACACCTTC. The variable domain in full, with the rest retrieved from reference TRBV7-2 and TRBJ1-2, is GAGVSQSPSNKVTEKGKDVELRCDPISGHTALYWYRQSLGQGLEFLIYFQGNSAPDKSGLPSDRFSAERTGGSVSTLTIQRTQQEDSAVYLCASSLLYTGGGKGGYTFGSGTRLTVV.

CDR3 protein: CASSHGRTGGTEAFF. The CDR3 nucleotides are TGTGCCAGCTCCCATGGACGGACAGGGGGCACTGAAGCTTTCTTT. This chain links TRBV18 with TRBJ1-1, with TRBD1 matching 10 bases. J gave up 4 bases and V 6 bases, and 8 bases lay outside the gene matches. This CDR3 has 15 residues. The V gene's germline CDR1 is KGHSH and CDR2 LQKENI.

This chain joins TRBV3-1 (or the pseudogene TRBV3-2) and TRBJ2-2; 11 nucleotides line up with TRBD2. Germline V gene lookup returns CDR1 LGHDT and CDR2 YNNKEL (reference sequence). V shed 3 bases, J shed 1 base, and the junction held 10 bases outside the gene matches. This CDR3 has 19 residues. CDR3 sequence reads: CASSHPEGLAGGNTGELFF. As DNA, the CDR3 is TGTGCCAGCAGCCACCCCGAGGGGCTAGCGGGGGGGAACACCGGGGAGCTGTTTTTT.

This rearrangement joins TRBV29-1 to TRBJ2-2; D is unresolved. CDR1 and CDR2 (germline): SQVTM, ANQGSEA. The germline V and J ends were trimmed by 3 bases and 6 bases, with 5 bases remaining between them. This CDR3 spans 11 amino acids. The CDR3 bases are TGCAGCGTTGAGGGCTCCGGGGAGCTGTTTTTT. It specifies CSVEGSGELFF.

The DNA of the CDR3 is TGCGCCAGCAGCCAAGATCTGTGGGTTGCGGGCGGGCTGGCCACAGATACGCAGTATTTT. Translating gives CASSQDLWVAGGLATDTQYF. The chain uses TRBV4-3 and TRBJ2-3; D might be TRBD2 (5 bases). The CDR3 totals 20 residues. Germline V CDR1 and CDR2: LGHNA, YSLEER. V lost 0 bases and J 2 bases, leaving 24 bases between the germline ends.

V and J are TRBV29-1 and TRBJ2-1, with 10 bases that match TRBD2. Germline V CDR1 and CDR2: SQVTM, ANQGSEA. The V gene end was trimmed by 5 bases and the J gene end by 4 bases; junction bases not matched to a gene: 5. The CDR3 totals 14 residues. As DNA, the CDR3 is TGCAGCGTTCCGGATAGCGGGGGGTACAATGAGCAGTTCTTC. Translating it yields CSVPDSGGYNEQFF.

This rearrangement joins TRBV7-8 to TRBJ1-3; 7 nucleotides line up with TRBD1. Germline CDR1 is SGHVS and CDR2 is FQNEAQ. J lost 0 bases, V lost 2 bases, and 4 bases had no gene match. The CDR3 runs 16 residues. CDR3 sequence: CASSLLQGVSGNTIYF. As DNA, the CDR3 is TGTGCCAGCAGCTTACTCCAGGGGGTCTCTGGAAACACCATATATTTT.

The chain links TRBV2 to TRBJ1-1, with a weak D call TRBD1 (6 bases). CDR3 length: 13 amino acids. Germline CDR1 reads SNHLY; CDR2 reads FYNNEI. V was trimmed by 5 bases and J by 1 base, leaving 8 bases between them. CDR3 DNA: TGTGCCAGCAGTACAGGGTGGAACACTGAAGCTTTCTTT. This gives the protein CASSTGWNTEAFF.

This chain connects TRBV3-1 (or the pseudogene TRBV3-2) to TRBJ2-7; TRBD2 matches at 12 bases. Losses at the gene ends were 3 bases for V and 3 bases for J; bases not matched to a gene: 3. Germline V CDR1 and CDR2: LGHDT, YNNKEL (reference sequence). The length of the CDR3 is 15 residues. The CDR3 spells CASSHLAGGNYEQYF. The CDR3 bases are TGTGCCAGCAGCCACCTAGCGGGAGGGAACTACGAGCAGTACTTC.

The chain couples TRBV25-1 to TRBJ2-2; possibly TRBD2 for D (6 bases). The CDR3 runs to 11 residues. CDR1 MGHDK and CDR2 SYGVNS come from the germline V gene. The V end was cut by 6 bases, the J end by 8 bases, with 7 bases between. The CDR3 bases are TGTGCCAGCAGCCGGGGGGGGGAGCTGTTTTTT. It codes for CASSRGGELFF.